The source of this T cell receptor beta chain is a study of cytomegalovirus exposure and HLA in healthy donors. The PCR was carried out with 60 Vbeta primers and 13 Jbeta primers. The protocol was immunoSEQ multiplex PCR, while the TCRdb copy is restricted to in-frame clones and leaves out a portion. The sample gives roughly 71,000 clones, roughly two thirds of which show up once; roughly 2.8% is in the top ten. Germline-derived CDR1 and CDR2 are MNHEY and SMNVEV (reference sequence). The V end lost 11 bases, the J end lost 9 bases, and 16 bases lay between the germline ends. There are 11 residues in the CDR3.

This TCR came from a man aged 25-45 years in good health and CMV-seronegative. What was sequenced was PBMCs. The chain is built from TRBV27 and TRBJ2-5; D possibly corresponds to TRBD2 (5 bases). CDR3 DNA: TGTGCCCTGGAGGTCTCGGCGGCCCAGTACTTC. This gives the protein CALEVSAAQYF.